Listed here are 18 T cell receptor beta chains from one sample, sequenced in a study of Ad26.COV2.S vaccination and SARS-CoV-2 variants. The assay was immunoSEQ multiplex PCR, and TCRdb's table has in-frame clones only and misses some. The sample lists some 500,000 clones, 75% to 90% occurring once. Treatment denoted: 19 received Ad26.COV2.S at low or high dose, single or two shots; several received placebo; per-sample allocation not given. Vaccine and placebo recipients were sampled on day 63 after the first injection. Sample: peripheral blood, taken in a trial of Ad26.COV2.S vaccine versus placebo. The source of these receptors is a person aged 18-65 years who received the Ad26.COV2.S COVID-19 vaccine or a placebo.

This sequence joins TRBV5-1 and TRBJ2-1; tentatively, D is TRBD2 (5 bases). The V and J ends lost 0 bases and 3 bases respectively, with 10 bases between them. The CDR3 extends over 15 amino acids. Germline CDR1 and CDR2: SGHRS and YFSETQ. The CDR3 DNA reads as TGCGCCAGCAGCTTGGCTGGCGGGCACTACAATGAGCAGTTCTTC. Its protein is CASSLAGGHYNEQFF. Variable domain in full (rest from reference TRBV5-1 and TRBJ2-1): KAGVTQTPRYLIKTRGQQVTLSCSPISGHRSVSWYQQTPGQGLQFLFEYFSETQRNKGNFPGRFSGRQFSNSRSEMNVSTLELGDSALYLCASSLAGGHYNEQFFGPGTRLTVL.

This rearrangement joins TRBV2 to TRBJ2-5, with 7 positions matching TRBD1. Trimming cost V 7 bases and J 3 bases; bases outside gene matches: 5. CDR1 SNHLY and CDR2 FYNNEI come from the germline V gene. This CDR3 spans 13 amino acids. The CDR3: CASNTDRKETQYF. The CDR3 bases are TGTGCCAGCAATACGGACAGGAAAGAGACCCAGTACTTC.

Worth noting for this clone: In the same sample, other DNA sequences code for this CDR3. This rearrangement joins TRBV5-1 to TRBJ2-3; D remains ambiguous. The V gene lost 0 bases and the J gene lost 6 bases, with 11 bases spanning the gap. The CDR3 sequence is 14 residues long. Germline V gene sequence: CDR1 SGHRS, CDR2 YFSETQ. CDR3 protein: CASSLARAPDTQYF. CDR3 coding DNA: TGCGCCAGCAGCTTGGCCCGGGCCCCGGATACGCAGTATTTT.

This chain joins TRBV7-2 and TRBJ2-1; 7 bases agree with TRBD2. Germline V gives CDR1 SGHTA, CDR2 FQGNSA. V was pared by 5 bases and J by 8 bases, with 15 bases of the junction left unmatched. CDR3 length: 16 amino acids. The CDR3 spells CASSLASGAGTDEQFF. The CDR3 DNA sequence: TGTGCCAGCAGCCTCGCCAGCGGAGCGGGAACGGATGAGCAGTTCTTC. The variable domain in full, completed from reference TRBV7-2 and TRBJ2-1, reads GAGVSQSPSNKVTEKGKDVELRCDPISGHTALYWYRQSLGQGLEFLIYFQGNSAPDKSGLPSDRFSAERTGGSVSTLTIQRTQQEDSAVYLCASSLASGAGTDEQFFGPGTRLTVL.

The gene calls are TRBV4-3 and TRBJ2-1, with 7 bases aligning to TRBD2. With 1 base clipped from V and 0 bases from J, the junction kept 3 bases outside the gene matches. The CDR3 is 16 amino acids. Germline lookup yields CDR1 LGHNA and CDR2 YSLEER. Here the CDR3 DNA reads TGCGCCAGCAGCCAAGCACTAGCGACCTCCTACAATGAGCAGTTCTTC. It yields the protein CASSQALATSYNEQFF.

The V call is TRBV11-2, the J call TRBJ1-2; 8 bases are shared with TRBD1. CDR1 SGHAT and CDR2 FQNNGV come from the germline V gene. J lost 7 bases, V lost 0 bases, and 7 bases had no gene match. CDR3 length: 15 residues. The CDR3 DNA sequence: TGTGCCAGCAGCTTAGATTTGGACAGGGTCGGTGGCTACACCTTC. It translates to CASSLDLDRVGGYTF.

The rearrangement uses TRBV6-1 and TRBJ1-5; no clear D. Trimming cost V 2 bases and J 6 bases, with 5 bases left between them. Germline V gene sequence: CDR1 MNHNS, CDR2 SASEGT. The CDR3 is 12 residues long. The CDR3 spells CASSEMGQPQHF. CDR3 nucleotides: TGTGCCAGCAGTGAAATGGGTCAGCCCCAGCATTTT.

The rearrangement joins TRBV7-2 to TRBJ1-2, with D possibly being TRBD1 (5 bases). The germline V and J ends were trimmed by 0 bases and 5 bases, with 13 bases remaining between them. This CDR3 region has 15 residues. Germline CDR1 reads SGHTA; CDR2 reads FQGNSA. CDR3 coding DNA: TGTGCCAGCAGCTTAGCGATGGGGGTATGGTATGGCTACACCTTC. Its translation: CASSLAMGVWYGYTF.

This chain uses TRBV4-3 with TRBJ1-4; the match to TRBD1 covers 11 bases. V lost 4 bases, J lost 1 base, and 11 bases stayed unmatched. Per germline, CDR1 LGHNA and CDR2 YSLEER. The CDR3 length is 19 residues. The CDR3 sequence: CASSRMRDRGEGTNEKLFF. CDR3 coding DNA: TGCGCCAGCAGCCGCATGAGGGACAGGGGGGAGGGAACTAATGAAAAACTGTTTTTT.

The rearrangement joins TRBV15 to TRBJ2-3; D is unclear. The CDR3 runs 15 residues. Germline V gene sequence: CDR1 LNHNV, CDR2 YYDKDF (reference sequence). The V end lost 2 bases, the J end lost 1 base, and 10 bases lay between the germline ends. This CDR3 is CATSRRVKGTDTQYF. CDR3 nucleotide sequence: TGTGCCACCAGCAGACGGGTGAAAGGCACAGATACGCAGTATTTT.

CDR3 in amino acids: CASSFEDPLVIYEQFF. The CDR3 coding sequence is TGTGCCAGCAGCTTTGAGGACCCACTAGTTATCTATGAGCAGTTCTTC. This rearrangement joins TRBV12-1 to TRBJ2-1; TRBD2, the D gene given by the table, was not confirmed from the DNA. TRBV12-1 counts as a pseudogene. This CDR3 contains 16 residues.

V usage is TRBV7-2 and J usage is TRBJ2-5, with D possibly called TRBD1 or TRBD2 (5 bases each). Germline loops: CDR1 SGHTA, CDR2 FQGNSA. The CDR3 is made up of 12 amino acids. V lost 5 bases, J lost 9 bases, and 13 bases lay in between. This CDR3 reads CASSTPLGAQYF. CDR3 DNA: TGTGCCAGCAGCACCCCCCTGGGGGCCCAGTACTTC.

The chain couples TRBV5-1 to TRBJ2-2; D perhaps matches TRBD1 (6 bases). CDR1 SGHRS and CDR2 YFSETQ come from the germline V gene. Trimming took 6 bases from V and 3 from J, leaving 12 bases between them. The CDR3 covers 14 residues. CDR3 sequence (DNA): TGCGCCAGCACCCAATACAGGGACACCGGGGAGCTGTTTTTT. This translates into CASTQYRDTGELFF.

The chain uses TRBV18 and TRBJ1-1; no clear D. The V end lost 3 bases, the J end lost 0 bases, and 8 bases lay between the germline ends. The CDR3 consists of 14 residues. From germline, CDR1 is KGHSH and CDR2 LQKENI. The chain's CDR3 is CASSPPNLNTEAFF. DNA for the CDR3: TGTGCCAGCTCACCTCCAAACTTGAACACTGAAGCTTTCTTT.

CDR3 bases: TGCGCCAGCAGCCCACTAGCGGGAGGAACCGGGGAGCTGTTTTTT. This codes for CASSPLAGGTGELFF. This chain joins TRBV4-3 and TRBJ2-2; TRBD2 matches 12 bases. The germline V gene encodes CDR1 LGHNA and CDR2 YSLEER. With 4 bases clipped from V and 5 bases from J, the junction kept 2 bases outside the gene matches. The CDR3 consists of 15 residues.

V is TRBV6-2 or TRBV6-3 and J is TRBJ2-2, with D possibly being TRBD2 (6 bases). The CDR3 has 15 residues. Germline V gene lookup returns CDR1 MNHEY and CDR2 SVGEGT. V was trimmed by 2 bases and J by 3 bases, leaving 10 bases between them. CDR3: CASSYTGLDTGELFF. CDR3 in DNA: TGTGCCAGCAGTTACACGGGACTGGACACCGGGGAGCTGTTTTTT.

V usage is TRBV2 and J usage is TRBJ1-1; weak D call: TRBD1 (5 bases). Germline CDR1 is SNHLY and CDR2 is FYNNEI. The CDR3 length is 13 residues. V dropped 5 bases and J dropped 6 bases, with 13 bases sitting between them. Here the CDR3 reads CASSRPGSPEAFF. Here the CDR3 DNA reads TGTGCCAGCAGTAGACCAGGGAGTCCTGAAGCTTTCTTT.

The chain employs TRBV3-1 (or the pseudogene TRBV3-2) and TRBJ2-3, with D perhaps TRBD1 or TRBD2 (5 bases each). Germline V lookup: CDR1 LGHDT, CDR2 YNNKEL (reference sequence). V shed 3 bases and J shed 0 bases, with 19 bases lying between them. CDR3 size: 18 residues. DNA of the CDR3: TGTGCCAGCAGCCATGCGGGTCCGTGGGGCACTAGCACAGATACGCAGTATTTT. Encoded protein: CASSHAGPWGTSTDTQYF.